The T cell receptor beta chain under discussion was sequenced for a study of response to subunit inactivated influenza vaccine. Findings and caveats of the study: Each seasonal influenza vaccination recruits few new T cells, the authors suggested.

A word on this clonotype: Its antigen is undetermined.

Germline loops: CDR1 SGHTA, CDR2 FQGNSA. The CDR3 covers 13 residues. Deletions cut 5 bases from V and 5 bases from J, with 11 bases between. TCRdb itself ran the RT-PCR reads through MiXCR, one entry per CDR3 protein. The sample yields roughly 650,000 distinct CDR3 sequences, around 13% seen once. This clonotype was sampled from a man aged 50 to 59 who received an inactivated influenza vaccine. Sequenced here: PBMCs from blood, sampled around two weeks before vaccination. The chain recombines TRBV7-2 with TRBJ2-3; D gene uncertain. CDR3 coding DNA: TGTGCCAGCAGCGCCCACTCTGGAGATACGCAGTATTTT. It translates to CASSAHSGDTQYF.